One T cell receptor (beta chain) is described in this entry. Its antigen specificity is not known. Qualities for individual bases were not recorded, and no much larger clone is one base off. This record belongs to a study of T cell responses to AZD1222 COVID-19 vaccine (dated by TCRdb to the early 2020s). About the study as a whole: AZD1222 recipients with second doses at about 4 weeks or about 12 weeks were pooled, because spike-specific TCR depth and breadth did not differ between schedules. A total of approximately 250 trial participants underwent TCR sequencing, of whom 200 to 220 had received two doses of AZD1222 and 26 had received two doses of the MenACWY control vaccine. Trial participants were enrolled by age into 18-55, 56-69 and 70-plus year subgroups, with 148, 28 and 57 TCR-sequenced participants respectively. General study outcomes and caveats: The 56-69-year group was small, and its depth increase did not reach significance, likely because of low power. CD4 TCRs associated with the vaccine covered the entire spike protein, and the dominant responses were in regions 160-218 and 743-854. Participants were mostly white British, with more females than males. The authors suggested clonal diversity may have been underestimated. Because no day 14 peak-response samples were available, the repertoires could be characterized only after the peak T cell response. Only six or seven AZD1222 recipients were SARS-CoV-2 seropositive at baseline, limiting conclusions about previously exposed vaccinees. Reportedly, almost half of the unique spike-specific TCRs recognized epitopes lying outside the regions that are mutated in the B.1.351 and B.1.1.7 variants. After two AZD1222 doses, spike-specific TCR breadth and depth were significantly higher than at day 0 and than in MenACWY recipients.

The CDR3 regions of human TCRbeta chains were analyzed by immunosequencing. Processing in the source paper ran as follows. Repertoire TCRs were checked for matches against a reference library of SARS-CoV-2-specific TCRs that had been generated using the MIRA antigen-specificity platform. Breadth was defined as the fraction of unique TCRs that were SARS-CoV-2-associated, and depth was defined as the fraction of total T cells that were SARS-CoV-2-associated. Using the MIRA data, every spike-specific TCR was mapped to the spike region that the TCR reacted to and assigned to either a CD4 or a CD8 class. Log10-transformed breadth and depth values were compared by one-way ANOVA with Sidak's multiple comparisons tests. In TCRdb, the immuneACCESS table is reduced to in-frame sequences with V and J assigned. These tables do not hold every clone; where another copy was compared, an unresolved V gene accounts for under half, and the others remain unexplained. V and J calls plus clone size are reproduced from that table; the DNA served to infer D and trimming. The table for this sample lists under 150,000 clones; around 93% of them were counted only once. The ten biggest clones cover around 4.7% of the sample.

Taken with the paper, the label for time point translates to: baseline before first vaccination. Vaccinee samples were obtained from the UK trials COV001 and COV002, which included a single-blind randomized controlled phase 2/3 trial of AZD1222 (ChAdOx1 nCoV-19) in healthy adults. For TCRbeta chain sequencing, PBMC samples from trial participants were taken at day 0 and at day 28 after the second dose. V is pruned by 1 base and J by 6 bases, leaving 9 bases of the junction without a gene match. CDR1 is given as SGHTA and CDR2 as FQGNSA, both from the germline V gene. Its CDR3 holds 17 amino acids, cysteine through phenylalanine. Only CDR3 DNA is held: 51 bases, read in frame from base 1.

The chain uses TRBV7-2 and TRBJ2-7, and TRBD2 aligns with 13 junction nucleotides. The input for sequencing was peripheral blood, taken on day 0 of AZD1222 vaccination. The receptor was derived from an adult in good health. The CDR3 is CASSLVAHTSGGAEQYF. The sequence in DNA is TGTGCCAGCAGCTTAGTGGCCCATACTAGCGGGGGGGCCGAGCAGTACTTC.